This T cell receptor beta chain came from a study of T-cell reconstitution after alpha-beta-depleted transplantation in children. Unique molecular identifiers were used to barcode this TCRbeta library. A single record per CDR3 protein comes from TCRdb applying MiXCR to the PCR reads. The sample lists about a million distinct CDR3 sequences, around 30% occurring once. Study results and limitations: T-cell numbers and diversity one year post-transplant derived largely from freshly generated T cells. It was reported that alpha-beta T cells came from several hundred expanded graft clones (about two months after transplant).

The CDR3 is made up of 12 amino acids. The germline V gene encodes CDR1 DFQATT and CDR2 SNEGSKA (reference sequence). V was trimmed by 3 bases and J by 5 bases, leaving 11 bases between them. Comment on this clonotype: Its matching antigen is unknown.

This specimen consisted of PBMCs, mostly from graft donor cells, obtained 360 days after TCRalphabeta/CD19-depleted stem cell transplant. The genes are TRBV20-1 and TRBJ2-7; D not certain. The receptor was isolated from a boy under three years old who had a stem cell transplant for SCID, so the T cells may come from the graft donor. CDR3 nucleotide sequence: TGCAGTGCTAGCGGCGGTGGGAACGAGCAGTACTTC. Its translation is CSASGGGNEQYF.